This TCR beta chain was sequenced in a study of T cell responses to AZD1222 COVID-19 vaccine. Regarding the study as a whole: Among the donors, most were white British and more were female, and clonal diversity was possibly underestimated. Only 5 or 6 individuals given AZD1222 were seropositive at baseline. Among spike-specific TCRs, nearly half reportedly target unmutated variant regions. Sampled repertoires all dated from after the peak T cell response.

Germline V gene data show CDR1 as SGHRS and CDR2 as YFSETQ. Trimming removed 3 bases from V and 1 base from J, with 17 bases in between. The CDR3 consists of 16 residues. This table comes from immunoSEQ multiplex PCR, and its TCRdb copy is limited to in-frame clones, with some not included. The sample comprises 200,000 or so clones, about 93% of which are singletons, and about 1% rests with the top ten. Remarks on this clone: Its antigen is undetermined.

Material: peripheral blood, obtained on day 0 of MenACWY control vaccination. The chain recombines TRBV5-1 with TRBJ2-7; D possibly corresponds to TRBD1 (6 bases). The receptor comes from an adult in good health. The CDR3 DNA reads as TGCGCCAGCAGCTATCGACAGGCCGGCCTTTCCTACGAGCAGTACTTC. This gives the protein CASSYRQAGLSYEQYF.